One sample yielded the 9 T cell receptor beta chains listed below, sequenced in a study of T cells after yellow fever vaccination. MiXCR, applied by TCRdb to the 5' RACE reads, yields one record per CDR3 protein. The sample records fewer than 400,000 distinct CDR3 sequences, around 10% being singletons. The starting material was CD4+ T cells sorted from PBMCs, obtained 45 days after the yellow fever booster vaccination. These receptors came from a man aged 18 to 30 who received the YFV17D yellow fever vaccine.

This clonotype was counted at least ten times. The chain couples TRBV12-3 or TRBV12-4 to TRBJ2-5; a possible D gene is TRBD2 (6 bases). The CDR3 consists of 13 residues. V lost 3 bases and J lost 5, with 10 bases in between. CDR3 sequence: CASSFAGPETQYF. For the CDR3, the DNA is TGTGCCAGCAGTTTTGCGGGGCCGGAGACCCAGTACTTC.

This clonotype was counted between two and nine times. J is TRBJ2-4 and V is TRBV20-1; D ambiguous. The CDR3 is 12 residues long. The germline V gene encodes CDR1 DFQATT and CDR2 SNEGSKA (reference sequence). With 2 bases removed from V and 11 bases from J, the gap between germline ends came to 13 bases. The DNA for the CDR3 is TGCAGTGCTAGACAAAAGAACTTCTTTCAGTACTTC. It yields the protein CSARQKNFFQYF.

This clonotype was recorded a few times. V usage is TRBV24-1 and J usage is TRBJ2-3, with TRBD1 matching over 7 bases. The CDR3 loop spans 16 amino acids. Germline CDR1 and CDR2: KGHDR and SFDVKD. V trimming: 7 bases; J trimming: 5 bases; junction bases outside the gene matches: 14. The CDR3 DNA reads TGTGCCACCAGCGATCTACAGGGGACGGTAGGAGATACGCAGTATTTT. This gives the protein CATSDLQGTVGDTQYF.

This chain joins TRBV18 and TRBJ2-5; D unresolved. V lost 6 bases and J 5 bases, leaving 13 bases between the germline ends. CDR3 size: 13 residues. Germline V lookup: CDR1 KGHSH, CDR2 LQKENI. CDR3 bases: TGTGCCAGCTCTCTTGTCGCATTTGAGACCCAGTACTTC. Its protein is CASSLVAFETQYF. Together with reference TRBV18 and TRBJ2-5, the CDR3 gives the full variable domain: NAGVMQNPRHLVRRRGQEARLRCSPMKGHSHVYWYRQLPEEGLKFMVYLQKENIIDESGMPKERFSAEFPKEGPSILRIQQVVRGDSAAYFCASSLVAFETQYFGPGTRLLVL.

The rearrangement links TRBV20-1 to TRBJ2-5; D is uncertain. The CDR3 covers 12 residues. Trimming cost V 2 bases and J 4 bases, with 8 bases left between them. Germline assignment: CDR1 DFQATT and CDR2 SNEGSKA (reference sequence). This chain's CDR3 is CSARSMAETQYF. The CDR3 DNA sequence: TGCAGTGCTAGATCCATGGCAGAGACCCAGTACTTC.

This clonotype has just a few counts. The rearrangement links TRBV29-1 to TRBJ2-7, with 10 bases identical to TRBD1. Germline V gene sequence: CDR1 SQVTM, CDR2 ANQGSEA. J gave up 6 bases and V 7 bases, and 6 bases lay outside the gene matches. The CDR3 runs 12 residues. The CDR3 region has the DNA TGCAGCGGCGGACAGGGGGGATCCGAGCAGTACTTC. Residues: CSGGQGGSEQYF.

This clonotype appeared a few times. V gene TRBV12-3 or TRBV12-4 combines with J gene TRBJ2-2; D ambiguous. This CDR3 has 14 amino acids. V was clipped by 5 bases and J by 0 bases, with 7 bases between them. The CDR3 DNA sequence: TGTGCCAGCAGTCCCTTCGCGAACACCGGGGAGCTGTTTTTT. It specifies CASSPFANTGELFF.

In its sample, this clonotype was seen a few times. The chain employs TRBV3-1 and TRBJ2-1; 12 nucleotides match TRBD2. Germline assignment: CDR1 LGHDT and CDR2 YNNKEL (reference sequence). CDR3 length: 17 amino acids. The V gene end was trimmed by 1 base and the J gene end by 6 bases; junction bases not matched to a gene: 7. CDR3: CASSQVLAGGPFNEQFF. In DNA, the CDR3 is TGTGCCAGCAGCCAAGTCCTAGCGGGGGGGCCCTTCAATGAGCAGTTCTTC.

This clonotype was picked up a small number of times. The gene calls are TRBV30 and TRBJ2-3, with D hard to call. The germline V gene has CDR1 GTSNPN and CDR2 SVGIG (reference sequence). The CDR3 contains 11 residues. The germline V and J ends were trimmed by 4 bases and 4 bases, with 6 bases remaining between them. The CDR3 DNA reads TGTGCCTGGAACCAGGCAGATACGCAGTATTTT. This translates into CAWNQADTQYF.